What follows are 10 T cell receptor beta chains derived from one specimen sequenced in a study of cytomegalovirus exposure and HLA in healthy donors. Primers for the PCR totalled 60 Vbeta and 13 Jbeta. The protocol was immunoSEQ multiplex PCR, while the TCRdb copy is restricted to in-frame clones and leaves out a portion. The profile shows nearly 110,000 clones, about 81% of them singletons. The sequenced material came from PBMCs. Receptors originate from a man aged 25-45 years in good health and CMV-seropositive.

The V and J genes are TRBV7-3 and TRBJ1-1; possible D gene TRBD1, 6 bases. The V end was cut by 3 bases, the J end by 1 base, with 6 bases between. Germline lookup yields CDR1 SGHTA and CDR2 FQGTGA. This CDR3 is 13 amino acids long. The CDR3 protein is CASSLGANTEAFF. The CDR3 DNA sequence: TGTGCCAGCAGCTTGGGGGCGAACACTGAAGCTTTCTTT.

The CDR3 spells CASSHLKDTSGANVLTF. DNA of the CDR3: TGCGCCAGCAGTCATCTCAAGGACACTTCTGGGGCCAACGTCCTGACTTTC. The V and J genes are TRBV23-1 and TRBJ2-6, with D possibly matching TRBD1 (5 bases). TRBV23-1 has ORF status, its function being uncertain. Deletions cut 3 bases from V and 1 base from J, with 13 bases between. This CDR3 is 17 amino acids long.

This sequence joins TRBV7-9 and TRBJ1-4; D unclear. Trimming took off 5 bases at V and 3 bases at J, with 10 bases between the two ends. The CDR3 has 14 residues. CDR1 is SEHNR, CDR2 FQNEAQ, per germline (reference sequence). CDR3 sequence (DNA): TGTGCCAGCAGCCCAGCGCTGGCTAATGAAAAACTGTTTTTT. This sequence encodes CASSPALANEKLFF.

The CDR3 region is CASSEVRGRAGYTF. For the CDR3, the DNA is TGTGCCAGCAGTGAAGTGAGAGGGCGAGCTGGCTACACCTTC. This chain connects TRBV6-5 to TRBJ1-2; D ambiguous. V lost 5 bases and J 7 bases, leaving 17 bases between the germline ends. The CDR3 has 14 residues. Germline-derived CDR1 and CDR2 are MNHEY and SVGAGI.

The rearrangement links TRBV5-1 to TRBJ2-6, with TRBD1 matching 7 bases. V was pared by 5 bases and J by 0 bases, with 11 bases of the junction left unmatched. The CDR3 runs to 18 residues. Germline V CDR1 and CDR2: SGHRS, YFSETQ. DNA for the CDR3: TGCGCCAGCAGTATCGCCAGGGGGTCCATCTCTGGGGCCAACGTCCTGACTTTC. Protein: CASSIARGSISGANVLTF.

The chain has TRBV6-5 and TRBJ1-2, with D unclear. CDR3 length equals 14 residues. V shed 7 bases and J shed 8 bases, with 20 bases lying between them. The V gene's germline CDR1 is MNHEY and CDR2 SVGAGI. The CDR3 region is CASTSQPLLGGYTF. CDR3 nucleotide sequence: TGTGCCAGCACTTCGCAGCCCCTTCTAGGAGGCTACACCTTC.

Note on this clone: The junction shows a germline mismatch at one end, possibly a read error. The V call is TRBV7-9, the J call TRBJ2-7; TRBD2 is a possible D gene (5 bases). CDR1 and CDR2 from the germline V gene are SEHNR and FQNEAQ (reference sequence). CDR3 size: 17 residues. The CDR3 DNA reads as TGTTCCAGCAGCCCCCTGGTCGGGAAAACTAGCTCCTACGAGCAGTACTTC. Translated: CSSSPLVGKTSSYEQYF.

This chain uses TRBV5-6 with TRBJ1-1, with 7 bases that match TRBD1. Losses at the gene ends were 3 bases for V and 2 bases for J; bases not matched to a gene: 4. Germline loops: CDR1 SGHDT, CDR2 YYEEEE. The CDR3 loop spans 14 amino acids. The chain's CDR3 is CASSWTGANTEAFF. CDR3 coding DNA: TGTGCCAGCAGCTGGACAGGAGCTAACACTGAAGCTTTCTTT.

Here the CDR3 reads CASSLWKRVTDTQYF. CDR3 sequence (DNA): TGTGCCAGCAGCTTATGGAAGCGGGTCACAGATACGCAGTATTTT. The chain has TRBV7-2 and TRBJ2-3, with D perhaps matching TRBD2 (6 bases). CDR1 and CDR2 from the germline V gene are SGHTA and FQGNSA. The CDR3 covers 15 residues. V was cut by 2 bases and J by 2 bases, with 11 bases left in between.

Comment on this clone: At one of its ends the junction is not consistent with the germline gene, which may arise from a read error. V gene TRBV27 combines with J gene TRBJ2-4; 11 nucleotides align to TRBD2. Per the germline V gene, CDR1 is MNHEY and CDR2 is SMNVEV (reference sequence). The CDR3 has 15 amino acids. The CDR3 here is CASSQTSGVKNSQYF. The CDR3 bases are TGTGCCAGCAGCCAGACTAGCGGGGTTAAAAACAGTCAGTACTTC.